This T cell receptor beta chain appears in the sequencing data of a study of T cell repertoires in cytomegalovirus infection (dated by TCRdb to between 2018 and 2020). Concerning the study at large: The peptide stimulations were aimed at well-studied HLA-B-restricted epitopes as well as recently identified HLA-C-restricted CMV epitopes, whose presentation resists viral immunomodulation. Donor HLA type was relevant to the analysis, because carriage of CMV infection together with the matching HLA type was indicated by public TCR beta signatures. Results and caveats for the whole study, not just this receptor: Cumulative frequency of public TCR beta family members discriminated carriers of CMV infection plus the relevant HLA type in this cohort and an independent roughly 350-donor cohort. The ex vivo response was dominated by HLA-C-restricted CMV-specific TCR beta clonotypes, which also provided the single most frequent clonotype in two of eight donors.

For this clonotype: Its binding antigen is unknown. Base qualities were left out, and no much larger clone turns up one base away.

The sequencer listed for this sample is Illumina HiSeq 1500. TCRdb applied fastp at Q25 and MiXCR to the public reads, then kept only in-frame beta chains. Every CDR3 protein is listed once, alongside the most common genes and DNA of its rows. This sample holds some 800,000 distinct CDR3 sequences; approximately 32% were observed only once. Together, the top ten hold around 12% of the sample. The V end loses 1 base and the J end loses 5 bases, and a stretch of 14 bases separates them. Taken from the germline V gene, the CDR1 and CDR2 loops are SGHAT and FQNNGV. The CDR3 covers 16 residues, taking in both the cysteine and the phenylalanine. Only the CDR3 part of the read is kept: 48 bases, read in frame from the first base. Read against the paper, the sample's treatment or condition label means: in vitro stimulation with specific CMV peptide epitopes to enrich CMV-specific T cells.

The sample here was cultured CD8+ T cells from PBMCs, taken from culture after CMV antigen stimulation. Recombination connected TRBV11-2 to TRBJ2-2; a tentative D match to TRBD2 spans 6 bases. The TCR originated in a human donor in good health (CMV status not recorded). Some clones in this sample may be carry-over from other donors' samples. CDR3 reads: CASSLGHSGGTGELFF. The sequenced DNA is TGTGCCAGCAGCTTAGGACATAGCGGAGGTACCGGGGAGCTGTTTTTT.